This paragraph covers one T cell receptor (beta chain) sequence. As yet, its antigen is unknown. The PCR used 60 Vbeta and 13 Jbeta primers. TCRdb's table, derived via immunoSEQ multiplex PCR, lists solely in-frame clones and lacks some. This table holds about 130,000 clones, 70% to 80% found once. The data derive from a study of cytomegalovirus exposure and HLA in healthy donors. Overall study findings and caveats: While the bulk of TCR sequences proved rare, some public TCRs turned up in many donors. Reported results showed that the classifier diagnosed cytomegalovirus status with high specificity and sensitivity.

The clonotype was recovered from a woman between 55 and 75 years old in good health and CMV-seropositive. Sequenced: PBMCs.

The CDR3 bases are TGTGCCAGCAGCACGGACAGCTTTTCACCCCTCCACTTT. Translating it yields CASSTDSFSPLHF. This sequence joins TRBV7-9 and TRBJ1-6, with D perhaps TRBD1 (6 bases). The germline gives CDR1 SEHNR, CDR2 FQNEAQ (reference sequence). CDR3 length: 13 amino acids. Trimming stripped 5 bases from V and 9 bases from J, with 11 bases between.